This TCR beta chain was documented in a study of human T cells and chemical hapten exposure listed by TCRdb under 2021. Regarding the study in general: Libraries were pooled for sequencing, and variation in per-sample TCR yields was attributed mainly to small differences in library volumes within the pool. Peripheral blood TCR repertoire changes were tracked in vivo in alopecia patients during primary and secondary sensitization to the hapten diphenylcyclopropenone (DPC). From each blood RNA sample, both TCR alpha and TCR beta chains were sequenced.

The full study reports these points: DPC sensitization did not change the number of TCRs with a frequency above 1 in 1000, and there was no evidence of changes in global repertoire structure. After repeated subsampling, changes were observed in the strength of the expansion versus patch-test correlation and in the threshold at which the correlation became significant.

The method was RACE. The listed sequencing device is NextSeq 500. During library preparation, unique molecular identifiers were attached to individual cDNA molecules so that TCRs could be counted quantitatively and reproducibly. Per the original workflow: Samples had a median of approximately 96,000 TCRs, with a range from roughly 20,000 to 700,000. The Decombinator software suite was used to annotate the V, J and CDR3 of the TCR reads. To make PS versus PT1 abundance plots, every sample was subsampled to the same number of TCRs (28,000). Expanded TCRs were defined as absent before sensitization and observed at least eight times at the 2-week time point. The raw public reads went through TCRdb reprocessing: fastp at Q25, MiXCR clone calling, in-frame beta chains kept. Every distinct CDR3 protein forms one entry, paired with its most common genes and DNA. Clone size and V and J calls follow TCRdb, not the original study. The sample table shows some 120,000 distinct CDR3 sequences, and about 9.4% are seen once. Together, the top ten hold approximately 2% of the sample.

The junction carries 9 bases between V and J, which are trimmed by 5 bases and 5 bases respectively. The CDR3, cysteine through phenylalanine, is 12 amino acids long. The only DNA kept is the CDR3, 36 bases in frame from the first base. CDR1 and CDR2 (DFQATT, SNEGSKA) derive from the germline V gene (reference sequence). According to the study, the label for this sample's time point signals: healthy volunteer bleed at 2 weeks. Total RNA was isolated from unfractionated whole blood collected in Tempus Blood RNA tubes. As TCR sequencing controls, several healthy volunteers were used, with blood taken at day 0, 2 weeks and 6 weeks. In regard to this clonotype: Its antigen target is currently unknown. Per-base quality was not reported, and no clone a single base away is much larger than it.

The chain joins TRBV20-1 to TRBJ1-4; a tentative D match to TRBD1 spans 6 bases. The sequence came from a male donor in good health. Some clones in this sample may be carry-over from other donors' samples. Sequencing was done on a sample of whole blood. The CDR3 here reads CSAQGGNEKLFF. The bases are TGCAGTGCTCAAGGGGGGAATGAAAAACTGTTTTTT.